This TCR beta chain is drawn from a study of cytomegalovirus exposure and HLA in healthy donors. General study results and limits: In an earlier analysis, most TCR beta V segments were productive about 87% or about 30% of the time. A few CMV-associated chains were confirmed in vitro to be specific for CMV antigens.

Comments on this clone: Its antigen is still unknown.

Vbeta (60) and Jbeta (13) primers were used in the PCR. Some clones are missing from TCRdb's copy, which holds only in-frame ones; the method was immunoSEQ multiplex PCR. The repertoire includes about 160,000 clones, around 88% of them detected once, and 0.7% to 1% sits in the top ten. This CDR3 contains 16 residues. Trimming stripped 1 base from V and 5 bases from J, with 18 bases between. The germline CDR1 and CDR2 sequences are KGHSH and LQKENI. The V gene is TRBV18, the J gene TRBJ2-7, with D possibly TRBD1 on 5 matching bases. Sequenced material: PBMCs. The TCR originated in a woman under 40 in good health and CMV-seronegative. The CDR3 DNA reads as TGTGCCAGCTCACCACTGTCCCGGCAGGGTCAGGACGAGCAGTACTTC. This codes for CASSPLSRQGQDEQYF.